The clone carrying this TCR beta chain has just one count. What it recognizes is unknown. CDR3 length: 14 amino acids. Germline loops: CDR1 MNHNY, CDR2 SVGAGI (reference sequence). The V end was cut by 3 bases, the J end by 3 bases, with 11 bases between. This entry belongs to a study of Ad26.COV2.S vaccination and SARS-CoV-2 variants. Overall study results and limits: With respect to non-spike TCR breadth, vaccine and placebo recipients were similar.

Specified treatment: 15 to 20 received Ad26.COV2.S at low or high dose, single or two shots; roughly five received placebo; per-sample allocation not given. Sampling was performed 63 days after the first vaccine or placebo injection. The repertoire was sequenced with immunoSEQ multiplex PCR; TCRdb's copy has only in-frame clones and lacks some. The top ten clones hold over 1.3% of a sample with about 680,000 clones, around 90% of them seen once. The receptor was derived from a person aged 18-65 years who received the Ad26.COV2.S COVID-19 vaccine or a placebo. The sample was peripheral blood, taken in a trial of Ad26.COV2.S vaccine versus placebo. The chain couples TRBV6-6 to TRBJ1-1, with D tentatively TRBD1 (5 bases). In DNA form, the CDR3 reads TGTGCCAGCAGTTATGCGGGGGGGGACACTGAAGCTTTCTTT. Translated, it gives CASSYAGGDTEAFF.